This T cell receptor (beta chain) was sequenced in a study of blood T cell repertoires in COVID-19. Clones were sequenced by immunoSEQ multiplex PCR, and TCRdb holds only the in-frame ones, with some missing. The sample holds over 200,000 clones, around 88% seen once. The CDR3 covers 15 residues. Losses at the gene ends were 4 bases for V and 8 bases for J; bases not matched to a gene: 7. The germline V gene has CDR1 SGHNT and CDR2 YYREEE (reference sequence). The V call is TRBV5-4, the J call TRBJ2-1, with 12 positions matching TRBD2. Sequenced input: peripheral blood. The source of this sequence is a woman aged 50 to 65 with acute or convalescent COVID-19. CDR3 sequence reads: CASSPRLAGAHEQFF. The DNA for the CDR3 is TGTGCCAGCAGCCCGAGACTAGCGGGAGCCCATGAGCAGTTCTTC.